The rows below give T cell receptor beta chains drawn from one sample of a study of Ad26.COV2.S vaccination and SARS-CoV-2 variants. Only in-frame clones appear in the TCRdb table, and some are missing; sequencing was by immunoSEQ multiplex PCR. The sample lists around 340,000 clones, about 85% seen once, with about 6.4% in the top ten. Sequenced here: peripheral blood, sampled in a trial of Ad26.COV2.S vaccine versus placebo. The receptors shown here come from a person aged 18-65 years who received the Ad26.COV2.S COVID-19 vaccine or a placebo. Each CDR3 is given with its conserved first and last residue. The order of the fields is V gene, J gene, D gene, clone size, CDR3 DNA, CDR3 protein. The D gene is left open where the match is weak. The size of a clone is reported for some rows only, either as once, few or many, or as a class for expanded clones.

>TRBV4-3|TRBJ1-5|-|few
TGCGCCAGCAGCCAGAGACACAGCAATCAGCCCCAGCATTTT
CASSQRHSNQPQHF
>TRBV19|TRBJ2-2|-|-
TGTGCCAGTAGTAAACGAAACCCGGGACGTAACACCGGGGAGCTGTTTTTT
CASSKRNPGRNTGELFF
>TRBV6-6|TRBJ2-4|-|-
TGTGCCAGCAGTTACTTGGTGGGATCAGCCAAAAACATTCAGTACTTC
CASSYLVGSAKNIQYF
>TRBV2|TRBJ2-1|-|-
TGTGCCAGCAGTATTCTAGTACTTTCTGAGCAGTTCTTC
CASSILVLSEQFF
>TRBV7-7|TRBJ2-1|-|-
TGTGCCAGCAGCTTAGGGACTACTAGTTACAATGAGCAGTTCTTC
CASSLGTTSYNEQFF
>TRBV5-1|TRBJ2-1|TRBD2|-
TGCGCCAGCAGCTTGTCATTAGCGGGGGGGAGTGAGCAGTTCTTC
CASSLSLAGGSEQFF
>TRBV11-3|TRBJ2-7|-|-
TGTGCCAGCAGCTTAGCGGGAAACGAGCAGTACTTC
CASSLAGNEQYF
>TRBV5-4|TRBJ2-1|TRBD2|-
TGTGCCAGCAGCTTGGGGGCTAGCGGGAATAGGTACAATGAGCAGTTCTTC
CASSLGASGNRYNEQFF
>TRBV3-1/TRBV3-2|TRBJ1-5|-|-
TGTGCCAGCAGCCAAGGTAGGATGTCACGTAGCAATCAGCCCCAGCATTTT
CASSQGRMSRSNQPQHF
>TRBV9|TRBJ2-7|TRBD2|-
TGTGCCAGCAGCGTCGGGGAGGGTGACGAGCAGTACTTC
CASSVGEGDEQYF
>TRBV5-4|TRBJ2-7|TRBD2|-
TGTGCCAGCAGCCACGGGACTAGCGGGATTTACGAGCAGTACTTC
CASSHGTSGIYEQYF
>TRBV6-2/TRBV6-3|TRBJ2-5|-|-
TGTGCCAGCAGTTATGGAGGGGTTGGAGAGACCCAGTACTTC
CASSYGGVGETQYF
>TRBV6-6|TRBJ2-6|-|once
TGTGCCAGCAGGACAGACGTCTCTGGGGCCAACGTCCTGACTTTC
CASRTDVSGANVLTF
>TRBV7-2|TRBJ2-7|-|-
TGTGCCAGCAGCGAAGGGGGGGTCGGGAACGAGCAGTACTTC
CASSEGGVGNEQYF
>TRBV5-4|TRBJ1-1|-|-
TGTGCCAGCAGCATTTTAGGGGACACTGAAGCTTTCTTT
CASSILGDTEAFF
>TRBV3-1/TRBV3-2|TRBJ2-3|TRBD2|-
TGTGCCAGCAGCCACGGGTCGGGACTAGCCTACACAGATACGCAGTATTTT
CASSHGSGLAYTDTQYF
>TRBV3-1/TRBV3-2|TRBJ2-2|-|-
TGTGCCAGCAGCCAAGTAAGGAGAACCGGGGAGCTGTTTTTT
CASSQVRRTGELFF
>TRBV10-3|TRBJ1-6|-|-
TGTGCCATCAGTGGGGCAGGGGAGGGTTCACCCCTCCACTTT
CAISGAGEGSPLHF
>TRBV2|TRBJ2-3|-|-
TGTGCCAGCGGGGTGTGGGTAGGAGATACGCAGTATTTT
CASGVWVGDTQYF
>TRBV14|TRBJ2-2|-|-
TGTGCCAGCAGCCAAGTCCGGGGGACCGGGGAGCTGTTTTTT
CASSQVRGTGELFF
>TRBV9|TRBJ2-1|TRBD2|-
TGTGCCAGCAGCGACTGGACTAGCGGGAGGAACAATGAGCAGTTCTTC
CASSDWTSGRNNEQFF
>TRBV7-9|TRBJ2-7|-|-
TGTGCCAGCAGCTTTCTGTTTCAGGGTAACAACGAGCAGTACTTC
CASSFLFQGNNEQYF
>TRBV30|TRBJ1-5|TRBD1|-
TGTGCCTGGAGGCCCCGGGACAGGGGTCATCAGCCCCAGCATTTT
CAWRPRDRGHQPQHF
>TRBV6-5|TRBJ1-4|-|-
TGTGCCAGCAGTAAACGCAGGGCTATGGAAAAACTGTTTTTT
CASSKRRAMEKLFF
>TRBV6-2/TRBV6-3|TRBJ1-5|-|-
TGTGCCAGCAGCAACCCTCCGCGACCTAGCAATCAGCCCCAGCATTTT
CASSNPPRPSNQPQHF
>TRBV27|TRBJ2-3|-|few
TGTGCCAGCCAGGAGGTTGGGGGGCCAAAAGATACGCAGTATTTT
CASQEVGGPKDTQYF
>TRBV5-8|TRBJ1-2|-|-
TGTGCCAGCAGCCTAGTTGGAGGCTACACCTTC
CASSLVGGYTF
>TRBV19|TRBJ1-2|-|medium-sized
TGTGCCAGTAGTACGGTGGAAATGGACTATGGCTACACCTTC
CASSTVEMDYGYTF